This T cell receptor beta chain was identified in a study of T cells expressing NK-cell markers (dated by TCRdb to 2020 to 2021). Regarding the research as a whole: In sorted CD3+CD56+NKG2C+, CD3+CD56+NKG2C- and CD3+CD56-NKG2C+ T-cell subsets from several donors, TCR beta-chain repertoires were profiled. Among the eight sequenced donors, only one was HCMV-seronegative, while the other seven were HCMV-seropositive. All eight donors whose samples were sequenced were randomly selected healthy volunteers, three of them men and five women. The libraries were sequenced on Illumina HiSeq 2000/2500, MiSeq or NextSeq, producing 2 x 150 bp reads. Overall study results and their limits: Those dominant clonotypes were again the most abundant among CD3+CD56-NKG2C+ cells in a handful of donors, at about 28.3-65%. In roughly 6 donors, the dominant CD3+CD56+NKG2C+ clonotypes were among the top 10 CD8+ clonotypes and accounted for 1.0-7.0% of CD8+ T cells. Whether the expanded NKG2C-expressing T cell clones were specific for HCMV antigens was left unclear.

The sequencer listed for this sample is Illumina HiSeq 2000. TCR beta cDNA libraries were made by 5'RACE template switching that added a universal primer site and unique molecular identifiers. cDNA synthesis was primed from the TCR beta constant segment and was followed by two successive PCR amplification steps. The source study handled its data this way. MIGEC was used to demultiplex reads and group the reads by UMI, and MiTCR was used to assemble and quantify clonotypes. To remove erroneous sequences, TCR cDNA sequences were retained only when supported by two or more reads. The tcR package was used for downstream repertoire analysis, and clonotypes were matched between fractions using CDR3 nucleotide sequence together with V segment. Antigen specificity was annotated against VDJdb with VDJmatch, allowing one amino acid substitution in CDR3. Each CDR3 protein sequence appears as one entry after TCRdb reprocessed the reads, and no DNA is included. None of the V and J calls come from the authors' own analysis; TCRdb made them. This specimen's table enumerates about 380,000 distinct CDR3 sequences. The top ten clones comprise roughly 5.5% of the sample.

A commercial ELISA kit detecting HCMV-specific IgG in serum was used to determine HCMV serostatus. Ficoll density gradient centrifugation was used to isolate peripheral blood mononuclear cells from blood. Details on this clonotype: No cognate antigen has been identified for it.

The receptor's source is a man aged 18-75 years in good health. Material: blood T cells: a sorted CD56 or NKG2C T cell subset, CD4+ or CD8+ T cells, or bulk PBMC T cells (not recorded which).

CDR3 reads: CASSASFFYTYEQYF. This chain joins TRBV2 to TRBJ2-7. There are 15 amino acids in the CDR3, from cysteine to phenylalanine inclusive. Only the protein is available. CDR1 is given as SNHLY and CDR2 as FYNNEI, both from the germline V gene.